Below, one TCR beta chain is given with its context. Its antigen target is currently unknown. No quality values exist for individual bases; no much larger clone is one base distant. The donors were healthy, HIV-negative adults with no recently reported acute infections or vaccinations. All donors were Caucasian adults living in Nashville, Tennessee, USA. CD4+ T cells were enriched by magnetic negative selection; naive cells were then positively selected on CD45RA, and the negative fraction formed the memory subset. After blood collection by leukapheresis, PBMCs were isolated using Ficoll-Histopaque density gradient centrifugation and then cryopreserved in the vapor phase of liquid nitrogen. Analytical flow cytometry was used to check the purity and quantity of every magnetically sorted T cell population. Genomic DNA was isolated from each sorted fraction and quantified by UV absorbance on a Nanodrop 2000c.

The record originates from a study of shared clonotypes between healthy human individuals (dated by TCRdb to about 2020). With respect to the entire study: A couple of women and a few men aged 18 to 49 years were included in the cohort. For each donor, three plates each were used for CD4 naive and CD4 memory, two plates were used for CD8 naive, and one plate was used for CD8 memory. The study deeply sequenced blood TCR repertoires of five healthy adults to estimate repertoire size and the extent of clonotype sharing between individuals. Different laboratories and diverse techniques were used to prepare libraries and sequence TCR repertoires, to increase sequencing depth and limit assay-specific biases. Each donor's leukapheresis produced roughly between roughly 0.85 and 10 billion PBMCs. Beyond this particular receptor, the publication reports: Pairwise subsampling led to the expectation that sequencing depth would affect the degree of clonotype sharing among donors. Rarefaction of sorted-subset datasets indicated incomplete sequencing despite the large sequencing depth. Sampling was restricted to blood, and TCR repertoires in tissues likely differ from the TCR repertoires found in blood. When four donors were compared, the shared fraction of clonotypes was roughly 5% for naive CD4, 3% to 4% for naive CD8, about 2.4% for memory CD4, and 0.4% for memory CD8. The small number of donors limited the genetic and exposure-history diversity represented. Compared with non-shared clonotypes, clonotypes shared by all four sorted-subset donors had higher generation probabilities. Naive subsets generally had larger estimated clonotype richness than memory subsets did.

Using the deep immunoSEQ assay, multiplex PCR amplified TCR CDR3 regions from genomic DNA. For each cell subset, the extracted genomic DNA was distributed evenly across all wells of several immunoSEQ 96-well plates, and each plate served as one replicate. For sorted subsets, each replicate PCR was loaded with approximately 190 ng genomic DNA, equivalent to some 27,000 T cell genomes. Purified libraries were measured with a Qubit 3.0 fluorometer, size-checked on a Bioanalyzer 2100, and measured again with the KAPA Library Quantification kit. Every immunoSEQ 96-well plate was sequenced on a separate single-read 150-cycle Illumina NextSeq 550 flow cell. Concerning the study's data processing: Because the immunoSEQ output included only junctional sequences and no quality scores, the filtering could not be the same as the filtering used for full-length reads. To assign V/J genes and CDR3, sequences were annotated using PyIR, a Python wrapper for IgBLAST v1.9, with IMGT germline references. Reads with weak V/J assignments (E-value above 1e-6), missing CDR3, stop codons, out-of-frame junctions, or ambiguous translated residues were removed. V3J clonotypes were defined as sequences sharing the same inferred V gene, J gene, and CDR3 amino acid sequence. To compute the percentage overlap between repertoires, the number of shared unique clonotypes was divided by the size of the smaller repertoire. Richness of each repertoire was evaluated using RTK rarefaction, the Chao1 estimator, and Recon v2.1 estimates of unobserved clonotypes. For all TCRbeta clonotypes obtained by the gDNA method from a handful of donors, generation probabilities were computed with OLGA. TCRdb re-hosts the immuneACCESS table, in-frame sequences only. Its copies lack some clones; in the studies checked, an unresolved V gene accounts for under half of them, and the cause for the rest is not known. For V, J and clone size, that table is used; D and trimming come from the DNA. The sample profile shows around 2.1 million clones; under 97% of them were found once. Together, the top ten hold 0.1% to 0.15% of the sample.

The CDR3 holds 14 amino acids from the cysteine to the phenylalanine. The entry retains the CDR3 DNA only, 42 bases that are in frame from base 1. Based on the germline V gene, the CDR1 and CDR2 sequences are SGHRS and YFSETQ. V is reduced by 1 base and J by 3 bases, leaving a spacing of 9 bases between them. The V gene is TRBV5-1 and the J gene is TRBJ2-3, with a weak D call of TRBD1 (5 bases match). Sequenced sample: naive CD4+ T cells sorted from blood. The sample's cell subset or site, from its label and the paper: CD45RA+ positively selected. The TCR was taken from a man aged 18-30 years in good health. Here the CDR3 is given as CASSLFRVTDTQYF. The nucleotide sequence reads TGCGCCAGCAGCTTGTTCAGGGTTACAGATACGCAGTATTTT. With all but the CDR3 taken from the reference TRBV5-1 and TRBJ2-3 genes, the full variable domain is: KAGVTQTPRYLIKTRGQQVTLSCSPISGHRSVSWYQQTPGQGLQFLFEYFSETQRNKGNFPGRFSGRQFSNSRSEMNVSTLELGDSALYLCASSLFRVTDTQYFGPGTRLTVL.